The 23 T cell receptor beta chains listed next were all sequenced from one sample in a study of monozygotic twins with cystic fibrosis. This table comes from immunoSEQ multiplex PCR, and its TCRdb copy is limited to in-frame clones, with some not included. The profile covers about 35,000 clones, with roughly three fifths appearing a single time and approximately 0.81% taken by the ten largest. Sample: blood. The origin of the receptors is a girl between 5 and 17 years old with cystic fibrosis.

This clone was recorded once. The CDR3 nucleotides are TGCAGCGTCTACAGGGGAGGGCTGAATGAGCAGTTCTTC. It specifies CSVYRGGLNEQFF. J is TRBJ2-1 and V is TRBV29-1; D possibly uses TRBD1 or TRBD2 (7 bases each). This CDR3 has 13 residues. Germline CDR1 SQVTM, CDR2 ANQGSEA. V was trimmed by 6 bases and J by 7 bases, leaving 16 bases between them.

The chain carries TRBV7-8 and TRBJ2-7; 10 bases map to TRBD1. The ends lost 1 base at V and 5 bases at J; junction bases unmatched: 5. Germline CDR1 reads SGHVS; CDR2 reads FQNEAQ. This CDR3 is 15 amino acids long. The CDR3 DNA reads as TGTGCCAGCAGCTTAGGAGGGACAGGGGCCCACGAGCAGTACGTC. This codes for CASSLGGTGAHEQYV.

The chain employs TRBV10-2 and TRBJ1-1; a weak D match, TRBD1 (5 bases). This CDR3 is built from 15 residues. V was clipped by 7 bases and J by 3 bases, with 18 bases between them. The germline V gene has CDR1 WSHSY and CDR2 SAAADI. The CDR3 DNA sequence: TGCGCCAGCAACTTTTTCCAGAGGGGAGACACTGAAGCTTTCTTT. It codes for CASNFFQRGDTEAFF.

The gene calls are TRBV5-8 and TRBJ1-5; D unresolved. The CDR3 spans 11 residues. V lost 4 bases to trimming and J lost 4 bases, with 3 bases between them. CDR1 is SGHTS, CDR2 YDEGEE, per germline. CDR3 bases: TGTGCCAGCAGCCGTAATCAGCCCCAGCATTTT. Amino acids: CASSRNQPQHF.

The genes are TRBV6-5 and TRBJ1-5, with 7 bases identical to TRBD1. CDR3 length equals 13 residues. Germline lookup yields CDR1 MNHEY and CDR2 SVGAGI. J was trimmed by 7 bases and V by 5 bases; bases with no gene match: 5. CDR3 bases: TGTGCCAGCAGTCACGACAGGGAACAGCCCCAGCATTTT. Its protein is CASSHDREQPQHF.

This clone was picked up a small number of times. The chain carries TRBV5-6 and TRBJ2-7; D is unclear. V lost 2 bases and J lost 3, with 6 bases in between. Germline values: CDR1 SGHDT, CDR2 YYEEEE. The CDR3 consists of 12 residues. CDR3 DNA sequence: TGTGCCAGCAGCTTAGGTGTCTACGAGCAGTACTTC. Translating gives CASSLGVYEQYF. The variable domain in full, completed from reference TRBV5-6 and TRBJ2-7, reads DAGVTQSPTHLIKTRGQQVTLRCSPKSGHDTVSWYQQALGQGPQFIFQYYEEEERQRGNFPDRFSGHQFPNYSSELNVNALLLGDSALYLCASSLGVYEQYFGPGTRLTVT.

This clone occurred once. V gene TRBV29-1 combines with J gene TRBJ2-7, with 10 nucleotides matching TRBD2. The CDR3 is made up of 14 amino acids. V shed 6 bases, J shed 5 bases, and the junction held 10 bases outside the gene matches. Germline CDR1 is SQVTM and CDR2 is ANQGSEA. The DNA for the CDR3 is TGCAGCGTGAGCCTAGCGGGAGTTGGGCACGAGCAGTACTTC. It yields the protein CSVSLAGVGHEQYF.

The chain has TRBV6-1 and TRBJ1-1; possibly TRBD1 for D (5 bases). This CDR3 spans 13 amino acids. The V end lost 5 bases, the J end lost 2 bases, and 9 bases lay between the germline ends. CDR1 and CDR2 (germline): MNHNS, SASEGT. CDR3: CASSNRYNTEAFF. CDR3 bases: TGTGCCAGCAGTAACAGGTATAACACTGAAGCTTTCTTT.

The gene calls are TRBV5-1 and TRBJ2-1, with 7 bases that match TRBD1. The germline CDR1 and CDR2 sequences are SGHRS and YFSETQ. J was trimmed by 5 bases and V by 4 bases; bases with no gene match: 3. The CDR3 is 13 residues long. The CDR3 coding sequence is TGCGCCAGCAGCCCGGGACAGAACAATGAGCAGTTCTTC. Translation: CASSPGQNNEQFF.

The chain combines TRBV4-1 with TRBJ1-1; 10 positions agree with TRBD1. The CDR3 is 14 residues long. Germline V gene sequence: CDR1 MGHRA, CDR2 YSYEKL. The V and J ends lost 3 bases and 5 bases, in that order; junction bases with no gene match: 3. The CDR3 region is CASSHPGQGTEAFF. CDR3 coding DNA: TGCGCCAGCAGCCACCCGGGACAGGGGACTGAAGCTTTCTTT.

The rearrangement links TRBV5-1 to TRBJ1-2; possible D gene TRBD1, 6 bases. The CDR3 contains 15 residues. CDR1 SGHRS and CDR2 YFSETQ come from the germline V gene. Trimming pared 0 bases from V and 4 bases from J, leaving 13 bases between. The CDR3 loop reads CASSLGGQIVYGYTF. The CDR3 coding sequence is TGCGCCAGCAGCTTGGGCGGACAGATCGTCTATGGCTACACCTTC.

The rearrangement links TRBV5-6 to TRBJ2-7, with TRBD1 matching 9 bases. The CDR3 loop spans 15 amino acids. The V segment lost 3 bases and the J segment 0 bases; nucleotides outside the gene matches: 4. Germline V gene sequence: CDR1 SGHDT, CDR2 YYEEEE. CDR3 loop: CASSSPDRGSYEQYF. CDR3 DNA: TGTGCCAGCAGCTCTCCGGACAGGGGCTCCTACGAGCAGTACTTC.

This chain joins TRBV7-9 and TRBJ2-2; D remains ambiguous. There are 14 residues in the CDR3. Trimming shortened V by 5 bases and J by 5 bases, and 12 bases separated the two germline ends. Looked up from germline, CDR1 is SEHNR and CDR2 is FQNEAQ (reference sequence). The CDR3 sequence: CASSPWSGTGELFF. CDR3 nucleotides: TGTGCCAGCAGCCCTTGGAGTGGGACCGGGGAGCTGTTTTTT.

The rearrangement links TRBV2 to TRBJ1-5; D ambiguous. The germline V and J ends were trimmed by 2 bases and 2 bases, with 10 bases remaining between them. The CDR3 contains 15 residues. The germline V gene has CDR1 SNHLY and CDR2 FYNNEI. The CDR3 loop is CASSETPVGNQPQHF. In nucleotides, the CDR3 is TGTGCCAGCAGTGAAACCCCGGTTGGCAATCAGCCCCAGCATTTT.

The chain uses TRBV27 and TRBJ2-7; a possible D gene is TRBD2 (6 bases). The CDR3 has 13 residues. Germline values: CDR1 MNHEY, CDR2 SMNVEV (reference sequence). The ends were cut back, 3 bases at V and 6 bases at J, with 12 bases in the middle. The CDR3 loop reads CASSFGGIGEQYF. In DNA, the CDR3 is TGTGCCAGCAGTTTCGGCGGGATAGGCGAGCAGTACTTC.

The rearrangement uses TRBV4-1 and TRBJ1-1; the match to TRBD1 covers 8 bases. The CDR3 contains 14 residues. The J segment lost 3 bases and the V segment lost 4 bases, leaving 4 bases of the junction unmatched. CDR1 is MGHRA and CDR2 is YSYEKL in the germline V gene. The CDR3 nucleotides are TGCGCCAGCAGCCTAGAGACAGGGGACACTGAAGCTTTCTTT. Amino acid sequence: CASSLETGDTEAFF.

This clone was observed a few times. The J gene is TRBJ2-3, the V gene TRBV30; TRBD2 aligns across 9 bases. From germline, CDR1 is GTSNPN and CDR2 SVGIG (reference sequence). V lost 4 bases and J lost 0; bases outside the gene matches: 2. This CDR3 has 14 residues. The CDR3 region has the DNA TGTGCCTGGACTAGCGGGACTAGCACAGATACGCAGTATTTT. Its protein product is CAWTSGTSTDTQYF.

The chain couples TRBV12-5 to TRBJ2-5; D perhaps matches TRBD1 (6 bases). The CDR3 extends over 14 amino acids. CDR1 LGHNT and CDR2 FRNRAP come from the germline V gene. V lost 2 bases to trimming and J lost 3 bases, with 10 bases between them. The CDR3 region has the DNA TGTGCTAGTGGTTTGTGGGGGCGCGAAGAGACCCAGTACTTC. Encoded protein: CASGLWGREETQYF.

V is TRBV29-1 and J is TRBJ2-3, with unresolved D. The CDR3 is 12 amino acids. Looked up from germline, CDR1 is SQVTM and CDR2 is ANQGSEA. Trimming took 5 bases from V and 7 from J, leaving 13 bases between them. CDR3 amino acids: CSVSRSSNTQYF. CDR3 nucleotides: TGCAGCGTTTCCCGGAGTTCTAATACGCAGTATTTT.

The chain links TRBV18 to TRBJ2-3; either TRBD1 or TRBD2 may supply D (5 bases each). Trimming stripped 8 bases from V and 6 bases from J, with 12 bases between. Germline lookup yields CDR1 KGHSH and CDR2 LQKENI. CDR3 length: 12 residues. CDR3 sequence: CASASGRDTQYF. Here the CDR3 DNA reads TGTGCCAGCGCGTCGGGGCGGGATACGCAGTATTTT. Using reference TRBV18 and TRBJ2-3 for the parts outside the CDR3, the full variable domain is NAGVMQNPRHLVRRRGQEARLRCSPMKGHSHVYWYRQLPEEGLKFMVYLQKENIIDESGMPKERFSAEFPKEGPSILRIQQVVRGDSAAYFCASASGRDTQYFGPGTRLTVL.

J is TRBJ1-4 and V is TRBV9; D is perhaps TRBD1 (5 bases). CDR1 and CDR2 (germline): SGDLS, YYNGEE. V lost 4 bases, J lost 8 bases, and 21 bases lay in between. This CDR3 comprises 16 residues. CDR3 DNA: TGTGCCAGCAGCCTCAGCCCCAAGGGGCCGTGGGAAAAACTGTTTTTT. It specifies CASSLSPKGPWEKLFF.

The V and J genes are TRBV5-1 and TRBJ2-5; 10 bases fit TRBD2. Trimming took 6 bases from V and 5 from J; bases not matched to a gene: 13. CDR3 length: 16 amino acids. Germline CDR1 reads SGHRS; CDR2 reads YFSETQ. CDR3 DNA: TGCGCCAGCACCCTCCCGGCACTAGCGGGACCGGAGACCCAGTACTTC. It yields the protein CASTLPALAGPETQYF. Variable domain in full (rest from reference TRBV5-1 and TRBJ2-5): KAGVTQTPRYLIKTRGQQVTLSCSPISGHRSVSWYQQTPGQGLQFLFEYFSETQRNKGNFPGRFSGRQFSNSRSEMNVSTLELGDSALYLCASTLPALAGPETQYFGPGTRLLVL.

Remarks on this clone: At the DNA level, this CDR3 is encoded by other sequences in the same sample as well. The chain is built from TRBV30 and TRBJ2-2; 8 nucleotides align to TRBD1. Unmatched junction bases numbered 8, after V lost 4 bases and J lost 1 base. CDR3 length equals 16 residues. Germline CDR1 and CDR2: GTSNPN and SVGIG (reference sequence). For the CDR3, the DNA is TGTGCCTGGAACCGGGACAGGATAAGGAACACCGGGGAGCTGTTTTTT. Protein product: CAWNRDRIRNTGELFF.